This note documents a single T cell receptor beta chain sequence. Its target is unknown. This entry is derived from a study of response to subunit inactivated influenza vaccine. TCRdb itself ran the RT-PCR reads through MiXCR, one entry per CDR3 protein. The table shows 710,000 or so distinct CDR3 sequences, with 15% to 17% occurring only once. Study-level findings and limits: Authors suggested each seasonal flu vaccination may recruit only limited numbers of new T cells.

Germline assignment: CDR1 MNHNS and CDR2 SASEGT. This CDR3 comprises 15 residues. Trimming cost V 6 bases and J 5 bases; bases outside gene matches: 10. This receptor was identified in a man between 45 and 60 years old who received an inactivated influenza vaccine. The V call is TRBV6-1, the J call TRBJ2-1; 7 nucleotides agree with TRBD1. Sequenced here: PBMCs from blood, sampled about 13 days after vaccination. The CDR3 spells CASSQPGQWDNEQFF. The CDR3 DNA reads TGTGCCAGCAGCCAACCGGGACAGTGGGACAATGAGCAGTTCTTC.